Following are 23 T cell receptor beta chains from one sample sequenced in a study of cytomegalovirus exposure and HLA in healthy donors. 13 Jbeta primers and 60 Vbeta primers were used for the PCR. Sequenced by immunoSEQ multiplex PCR; TCRdb stores in-frame clones only, minus some. The repertoire holds roughly 130,000 clones, with over 75% as singletons. The source material was PBMCs. Receptors were obtained from a man aged 30-40 years in good health and CMV-seronegative.

This chain joins TRBV6-1 and TRBJ1-4; no reliable D call. There are 16 residues in the CDR3. Germline CDR1 and CDR2: MNHNS and SASEGT. Deletions cut 0 bases from V and 5 bases from J, with 13 bases between. CDR3 sequence reads: CASSEAAKELNEKLFF. The CDR3 DNA is TGTGCCAGCAGTGAAGCGGCAAAGGAGTTAAATGAAAAACTGTTTTTT.

V gene TRBV5-1 combines with J gene TRBJ2-3; no definite D call. The V end was cut by 1 base, the J end by 0 bases, with 9 bases between. The CDR3 totals 15 residues. Germline V gene sequence: CDR1 SGHRS, CDR2 YFSETQ. CDR3 sequence reads: CASSLYDSSTDTQYF. DNA for the CDR3: TGCGCCAGCAGCTTGTACGACTCTAGCACAGATACGCAGTATTTT.

This chain uses TRBV19 with TRBJ1-1; D perhaps matches TRBD1 (6 bases). CDR3 size: 18 residues. Per germline, CDR1 LNHDA and CDR2 SQIVND (reference sequence). Trimming cost V 5 bases and J 1 base, with 23 bases left between them. The CDR3 loop is CASSPLLTGFGANTEAFF. The CDR3, as DNA: TGTGCCAGTAGTCCTCTCTTAACAGGGTTCGGAGCGAACACTGAAGCTTTCTTT.

This clone was seen a handful of times. CDR3 residues: CASSAGTSRSTDTQYF. The CDR3 bases are TGTGCCAGCAGCGCCGGGACTAGTAGGAGCACAGATACGCAGTATTTT. The genes are TRBV7-2 and TRBJ2-3, with TRBD2 matching over 8 bases. Per the germline V gene, CDR1 is SGHTA and CDR2 is FQGNSA. This CDR3 region has 16 residues. V shed 5 bases, J shed 0 bases, and the junction held 7 bases outside the gene matches.

In nucleotides, the CDR3 is TGTGCCAGCTCACCAGGACCAGGGAAAGCCAAAAACATTCAGTACTTC. This encodes CASSPGPGKAKNIQYF. The chain has TRBV18 and TRBJ2-4; tentatively, D is TRBD1 (5 bases). The germline gives CDR1 KGHSH, CDR2 LQKENI. With 2 bases removed from V and 0 bases from J, the gap between germline ends came to 11 bases. The CDR3 totals 16 residues.

The chain joins TRBV29-1 to TRBJ2-7; a possible D gene is TRBD1 (5 bases). Per germline, CDR1 SQVTM and CDR2 ANQGSEA. Trimming cost V 4 bases and J 1 base, with 8 bases left between them. The CDR3 spans 12 residues. CDR3 sequence: CSVVQGSYEQYF. For the CDR3, the DNA is TGCAGCGTTGTCCAGGGATCCTACGAGCAGTACTTC.

Only a few counts were recorded for this clone. V gene TRBV28 combines with J gene TRBJ2-7, with D maybe TRBD2 (5 bases). The CDR3 has 15 amino acids. The germline CDR1 and CDR2 sequences are MDHEN and SYDVKM. The V end lost 4 bases, the J end lost 3 bases, and 16 bases lay between the germline ends. Here the CDR3 DNA reads TGTGCCAGCAGTTCACCGGTACTAGGAAACTACGAGCAGTACTTC. The encoded protein is CASSSPVLGNYEQYF.

This chain links TRBV27 with TRBJ2-1; D gene uncertain. The CDR3 has 13 residues. Germline V lookup: CDR1 MNHEY, CDR2 SMNVEV (reference sequence). The V and J ends lost 3 bases and 4 bases respectively, with 7 bases between them. DNA for the CDR3: TGTGCCAGCAGTTTTGGTCTATACAATGAGCAGTTCTTC. Its protein is CASSFGLYNEQFF.

The chain recombines TRBV4-1 with TRBJ2-7; 13 bases agree with TRBD2. After removal of 1 base from V and 7 bases from J, the junction contained 4 bases not matched to a gene. This CDR3 contains 15 residues. Looked up from germline, CDR1 is MGHRA and CDR2 is YSYEKL. The CDR3 DNA is TGCGCCAGCAGCCAAGGACTAGCGGGAGGTAATGAGCAGTACTTC. Encoded protein: CASSQGLAGGNEQYF.

The chain couples TRBV25-1 to TRBJ2-7, with D perhaps TRBD1 (5 bases). CDR1 and CDR2 (germline): MGHDK, SYGVNS. The CDR3 spans 13 residues. Trimming removed 3 bases from V and 4 bases from J, with 10 bases in between. DNA for the CDR3: TGTGCCAGCAGTGAGCAGGGTACATACGAGCAGTACTTC. Amino acid sequence: CASSEQGTYEQYF.

This chain uses TRBV7-9 with TRBJ2-3, with D possibly being TRBD1 (5 bases). There are 15 residues in the CDR3. V was clipped by 5 bases and J by 2 bases, with 14 bases between them. Germline V gene data show CDR1 as SEHNR and CDR2 as FQNEAQ (reference sequence). The CDR3 DNA reads TGTGCCAGCAGCCCCCCGGCAGGACACACAGATACGCAGTATTTT. As protein: CASSPPAGHTDTQYF.

This clone appeared a single time. The chain is built from TRBV7-9 and TRBJ2-7, with D possibly matching TRBD2 (5 bases). This CDR3 comprises 14 residues. Germline V gene lookup returns CDR1 SEHNR and CDR2 FQNEAQ (reference sequence). Trimming pared 5 bases from V and 4 bases from J, leaving 15 bases between. The CDR3 DNA follows: TGTGCCAGCAGCGACTACGGACGCGGTTACGAGCAGTACTTC. This codes for CASSDYGRGYEQYF.

V is TRBV7-2 and J is TRBJ2-3; 10 positions agree with TRBD2. The CDR3 loop spans 18 amino acids. CDR1 and CDR2 (germline): SGHTA, FQGNSA. Germline trimming cut 3 bases from V and 3 bases from J; bases unmatched to any gene: 12. CDR3 amino acids: CASSFRLEREGGTDTQYF. As DNA, the CDR3 is TGTGCCAGCAGCTTCCGCCTCGAGCGGGAGGGCGGAACAGATACGCAGTATTTT.

The chain recombines TRBV14 with TRBJ2-2, with TRBD1 matching over 8 bases. The CDR3 totals 17 residues. J was trimmed by 1 base and V by 1 base; bases with no gene match: 5. CDR1 is SGHDN, CDR2 FVKESK, per germline. CDR3 region: CASSQAGGTGNTGELFF. In DNA, the CDR3 is TGTGCCAGCAGCCAAGCGGGCGGGACAGGGAACACCGGGGAGCTGTTTTTT.

The chain carries TRBV27 and TRBJ1-5, with 8 bases lining up with TRBD1. The CDR3 has 14 amino acids. CDR1 and CDR2 (germline): MNHEY, SMNVEV (reference sequence). The trim removed 6 bases at V and 6 bases at J, leaving 7 bases unmatched. CDR3 amino acids: CASRRTGSSQPQHF. The CDR3 DNA reads as TGTGCCAGCAGAAGGACAGGGAGTTCTCAGCCCCAGCATTTT.

The chain recombines TRBV10-3 with TRBJ2-7; a possible D gene is TRBD2 (6 bases). V lost 0 bases and J 0 bases, leaving 6 bases between the germline ends. The CDR3 covers 14 residues. CDR1 and CDR2 (germline): ENHRY, SYGVKD. The CDR3 loop is CAISESGGSYEQYF. The CDR3 nucleotides are TGTGCCATCAGTGAGTCGGGGGGCTCCTACGAGCAGTACTTC.

About this clone: This CDR3 is missing its conserved last phenylalanine or tryptophan, likely due to a read error. The chain couples TRBV10-3 to TRBJ1-3; 10 bases are shared with TRBD1. The V and J ends lost 6 bases and 0 bases, in that order; junction bases with no gene match: 5. Germline CDR1 is ENHRY and CDR2 is SYGVKD. The CDR3 has 16 residues. In nucleotides, the CDR3 is TGTGCCATCAGCTCAGACAGGGGGCTCTCTGGAAACACCATATATCTT. Amino acids: CAISSDRGLSGNTIYL.

This rearrangement joins TRBV27 to TRBJ2-7; TRBD1 matches at 10 bases. The V segment lost 4 bases and the J segment 4 bases; nucleotides outside the gene matches: 4. Germline V gene sequence: CDR1 MNHEY, CDR2 SMNVEV (reference sequence). This CDR3 spans 14 amino acids. CDR3 residues: CASSYRDRGYEQYF. DNA of the CDR3: TGTGCCAGCAGTTACCGGGACAGGGGTTACGAGCAGTACTTC.

This clone has more than one count but fewer than ten. The J gene is TRBJ2-1, the V gene TRBV7-9; the D is unclear. CDR1 is SEHNR and CDR2 is FQNEAQ in the germline V gene (reference sequence). The CDR3 covers 10 residues. Trimming cost V 8 bases and J 15 bases, with 14 bases left between them. The chain's CDR3 is CASLSSRLFF. The CDR3 nucleotides are TGTGCCAGCTTATCCTCGAGGCTGTTCTTC.

This chain connects TRBV7-2 to TRBJ2-5; maybe TRBD1 (6 bases). The CDR3 runs 12 residues. With 6 bases removed from V and 9 bases from J, the gap between germline ends came to 14 bases. From germline, CDR1 is SGHTA and CDR2 FQGNSA. DNA for the CDR3: TGTGCCAGCAGGCTGGGGGCATGGGCCCAGTACTTC. Translated: CASRLGAWAQYF.

This clone was observed a single time. The chain joins TRBV5-1 to TRBJ2-2; a possible D gene is TRBD1 (6 bases). The CDR3 has 14 amino acids. With 0 bases removed from V and 5 bases from J, the gap between germline ends came to 8 bases. Germline V CDR1 and CDR2: SGHRS, YFSETQ. In nucleotides, the CDR3 is TGCGCCAGCAGCTTGGCCGGACAGACCGGGGAGCTGTTTTTT. Translated: CASSLAGQTGELFF.

This clone was detected only a few times. V and J are TRBV28 and TRBJ2-7, with 9 bases fitting TRBD1. This CDR3 region has 16 residues. The junction had 11 bases not matched to a gene; V was cut back by 6 bases and J by 2 bases. Germline V gives CDR1 MDHEN, CDR2 SYDVKM. The CDR3 region has the DNA TGTGCCAGCAGCTCACTCTCCGGGACAGGGCCCTACGAGCAGTACTTC. It is translated as CASSSLSGTGPYEQYF.

This clone appeared a single time. V is TRBV5-1 and J is TRBJ2-2; D uncertain. The germline gives CDR1 SGHRS, CDR2 YFSETQ. Trimming removed 5 bases at V and 1 base at J, with 12 bases between. CDR3 size: 15 residues. CDR3 nucleotides: TGCGCCAGCAGGTACGATGTAGAGAACACCGGGGAGCTGTTTTTT. Amino acid sequence: CASRYDVENTGELFF.